A single sample is the source of the 6 T cell receptor beta chains below, sequenced in a study of blood T cell repertoires in COVID-19. The data were produced by immunoSEQ multiplex PCR, yet TCRdb's version contains in-frame clones alone and is incomplete. The table has more than 70,000 clones, roughly 90% seen once. Specimen: peripheral blood. These receptors came from a human donor in a cohort sampled during active COVID-19.

V is TRBV2 and J is TRBJ2-5; TRBD2 matches 9 bases. The CDR3 totals 15 residues. CDR1 and CDR2 from the germline V gene are SNHLY and FYNNEI. Losses at the gene ends were 8 bases for V and 0 bases for J; bases not matched to a gene: 7. The CDR3 loop is CASHSASGNQETQYF. The CDR3 nucleotides are TGTGCCAGCCATTCAGCTAGCGGGAACCAAGAGACCCAGTACTTC.

The chain uses TRBV27 and TRBJ1-4; D is possibly TRBD1 (6 bases). The germline V and J ends were trimmed by 6 bases and 4 bases, with 12 bases remaining between them. The CDR3 has 14 residues. CDR1 and CDR2 (germline): MNHEY, SMNVEV (reference sequence). CDR3 coding DNA: TGTGCCAGCAGCCTGGGACAAGTTAATGAAAAACTGTTTTTT. This sequence encodes CASSLGQVNEKLFF.

V gene TRBV7-3 combines with J gene TRBJ2-5; 12 bases map to TRBD2. Germline CDR1 reads SGHTA; CDR2 reads FQGTGA. V shed 5 bases, J shed 2 bases, and the junction held 3 bases outside the gene matches. The CDR3 spans 15 residues. CDR3 sequence (DNA): TGTGCCAGCAGCCCGGGACTAGCGGGTCAAGAGACCCAGTACTTC. It specifies CASSPGLAGQETQYF. Full variable domain (rest looked up from reference TRBV7-3 and TRBJ2-5): GAGVSQTPSNKVTEKGKYVELRCDPISGHTALYWYRQSLGQGPEFLIYFQGTGAADDSGLPNDRFFAVRPEGSVSTLKIQRTERGDSAVYLCASSPGLAGQETQYFGPGTRLLVL.

The chain is built from TRBV18 and TRBJ2-2; D is perhaps TRBD1 (6 bases). The germline V and J ends were trimmed by 4 bases and 0 bases, with 15 bases remaining between them. The V gene's germline CDR1 is KGHSH and CDR2 LQKENI. The CDR3 spans 17 residues. This CDR3 is CASSQGGLSANTGELFF. The CDR3 nucleotides are TGTGCCAGCTCACAAGGGGGTTTATCCGCGAACACCGGGGAGCTGTTTTTT. Full variable domain (missing parts from reference TRBV18 and TRBJ2-2): NAGVMQNPRHLVRRRGQEARLRCSPMKGHSHVYWYRQLPEEGLKFMVYLQKENIIDESGMPKERFSAEFPKEGPSILRIQQVVRGDSAAYFCASSQGGLSANTGELFFGEGSRLTVL.

The CDR3, as DNA: TGTGCCAGCAGCGCGACAGGGTACGCGAAGAATGAGCAGTTCTTC. It encodes CASSATGYAKNEQFF. The rearrangement uses TRBV2 and TRBJ2-1, with 7 bases lining up with TRBD1. Germline lookup yields CDR1 SNHLY and CDR2 FYNNEI. The CDR3 is 15 residues long. Trimming removed 6 bases from V and 7 bases from J; junction bases left unmatched: 12. The variable domain in full, with the rest retrieved from reference TRBV2 and TRBJ2-1, is EPEVTQTPSHQVTQMGQEVILRCVPISNHLYFYWYRQILGQKVEFLVSFYNNEISEKSEIFDDQFSVERPDGSNFTLKIRSTKLEDSAMYFCASSATGYAKNEQFFGPGTRLTVL.

This rearrangement joins TRBV5-4 to TRBJ2-3, with TRBD2 matching over 8 bases. V shed 4 bases, J shed 6 bases, and the junction held 4 bases outside the gene matches. The CDR3 runs 13 residues. Germline lookup yields CDR1 SGHNT and CDR2 YYREEE (reference sequence). The CDR3 DNA is TGTGCCAGCAGCCCCGGGACTAGTGATACGCAGTATTTT. Translated, it gives CASSPGTSDTQYF.